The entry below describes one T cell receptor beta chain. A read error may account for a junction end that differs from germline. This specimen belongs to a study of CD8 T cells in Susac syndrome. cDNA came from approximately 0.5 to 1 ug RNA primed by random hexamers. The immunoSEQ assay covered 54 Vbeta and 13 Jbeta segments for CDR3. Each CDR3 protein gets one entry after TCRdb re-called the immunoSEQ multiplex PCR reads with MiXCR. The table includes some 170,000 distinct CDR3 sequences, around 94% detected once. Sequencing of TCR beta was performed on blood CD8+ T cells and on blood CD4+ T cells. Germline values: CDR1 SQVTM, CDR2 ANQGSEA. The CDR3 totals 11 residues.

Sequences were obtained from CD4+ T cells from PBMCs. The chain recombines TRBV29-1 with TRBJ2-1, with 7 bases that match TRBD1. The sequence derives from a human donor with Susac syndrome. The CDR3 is CSVEATGSWLF. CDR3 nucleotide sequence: TGCAGCGTTGAAGCGACAGGGTCTTGGCTCTTC.